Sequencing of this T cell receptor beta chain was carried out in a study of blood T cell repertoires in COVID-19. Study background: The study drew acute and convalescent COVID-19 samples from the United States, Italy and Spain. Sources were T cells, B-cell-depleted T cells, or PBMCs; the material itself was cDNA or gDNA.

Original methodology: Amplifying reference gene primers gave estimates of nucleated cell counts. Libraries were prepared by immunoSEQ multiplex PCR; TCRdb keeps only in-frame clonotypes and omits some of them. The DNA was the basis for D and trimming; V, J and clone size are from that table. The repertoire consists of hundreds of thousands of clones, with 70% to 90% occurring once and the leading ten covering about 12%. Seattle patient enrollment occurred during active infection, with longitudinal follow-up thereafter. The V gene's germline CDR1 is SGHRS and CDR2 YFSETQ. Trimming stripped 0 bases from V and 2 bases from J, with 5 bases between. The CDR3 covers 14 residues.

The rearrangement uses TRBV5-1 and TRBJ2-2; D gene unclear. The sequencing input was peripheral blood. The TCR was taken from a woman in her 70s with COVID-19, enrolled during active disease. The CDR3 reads CASSLGLNTGELFF. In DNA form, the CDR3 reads TGCGCCAGCAGCTTGGGCCTAAACACCGGGGAGCTGTTTTTT. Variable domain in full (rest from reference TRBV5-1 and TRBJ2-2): KAGVTQTPRYLIKTRGQQVTLSCSPISGHRSVSWYQQTPGQGLQFLFEYFSETQRNKGNFPGRFSGRQFSNSRSEMNVSTLELGDSALYLCASSLGLNTGELFFGEGSRLTVL.